This TCR beta chain was profiled in a study of T cells in Graves' hyperthyroidism and ophthalmopathy. Study-wide points: With a median lead of around 6.7 months before onset, the model predicted ophthalmopathy. In blood, most of the thyroid clonotypes expanded above 0.001 were also present. A model using 13 V-J features told ophthalmopathy apart from stable hyperthyroidism.

Amplified TCR beta CDR3 regions came from RNA transcripts. An initial round of RT-PCR targeting the TCR CDR3 relied on the HTBI primer set. From the multiplex PCR reads, TCRdb called clonotypes with MiXCR, one entry per CDR3 protein. The data show 500,000 to 800,000 distinct CDR3 sequences, just under 45% seen once. Notes on this clonotype: Its cognate antigen is unknown.

The V gene end was trimmed by 2 bases and the J gene end by 2 bases; junction bases not matched to a gene: 12. The CDR3 has 18 amino acids. The germline V gene has CDR1 SGHVS and CDR2 FQNEAQ. Every diagnosis used clinical symptoms, serum thyroxine and TRAb, thyroid ultrasound and orbital computed tomography. Input material: peripheral blood or thyroid tissue (not recorded which). This rearrangement joins TRBV7-8 to TRBJ1-5; TRBD1 matches 7 bases. This receptor was obtained from an adult man with Graves' disease, either hyperthyroidism or ophthalmopathy (not recorded which). Here the CDR3 DNA reads TGTGCCAGCAGCTTAACCTCGACAGGGTACGGGGGCAATCAGCCCCAGCATTTT. This gives the protein CASSLTSTGYGGNQPQHF.